One sample yielded the 22 T cell receptor beta chains listed below, sequenced in a study of blood T cell repertoires in COVID-19. The assay was immunoSEQ multiplex PCR, and TCRdb's table has in-frame clones only and misses some. This sample yields fewer than 200,000 clones, of which approximately 83% are seen a single time; approximately 1.4% belongs to the top ten. The sample consisted of peripheral blood. These receptors were taken from a human donor in a cohort sampled during active COVID-19.

This clone was observed a single time. The rearrangement uses TRBV3-1 (or the pseudogene TRBV3-2) and TRBJ2-7; 12 bases align to TRBD2. J lost 6 bases, V lost 3 bases, and 6 bases had no gene match. CDR3 size: 15 residues. Per the germline V gene, CDR1 is LGHDT and CDR2 is YNNKEL (reference sequence). In DNA form, the CDR3 reads TGTGCCAGCAGCCAGACTAGCGGGAGTTGGTCCGAGCAGTACTTC. This codes for CASSQTSGSWSEQYF.

V usage is TRBV20-1 and J usage is TRBJ1-1; D uncertain. With 3 bases removed from V and 4 bases from J, the gap between germline ends came to 3 bases. Germline lookup yields CDR1 DFQATT and CDR2 SNEGSKA (reference sequence). The CDR3 contains 10 residues. CDR3 residues: CSASGTEAFF. The CDR3 DNA follows: TGCAGTGCTAGCGGCACTGAAGCTTTCTTT.

As concerns this clone: This sample includes further DNA sequences coding for the same CDR3. The chain is built from TRBV5-4 and TRBJ2-3; TRBD2 agrees at 7 bases. The CDR3 covers 15 residues. Trimming removed 0 bases from V and 1 base from J; junction bases left unmatched: 2. Germline V gene sequence: CDR1 SGHNT, CDR2 YYREEE (reference sequence). The CDR3 protein is CASSLAGGGTDTQYF. The CDR3, as DNA: TGTGCCAGCAGCTTGGCGGGAGGCGGCACAGATACGCAGTATTTT.

The V gene is TRBV6-2 or TRBV6-3, the J gene TRBJ2-7, with TRBD1 as a possible D gene (6 bases). Per germline, CDR1 MNHEY and CDR2 SVGEGT. The V end was cut by 2 bases, the J end by 2 bases, with 10 bases between. This CDR3 is built from 14 residues. The DNA of the CDR3 is TGTGCCAGCAGTTACGGGGGCTCGACCTACGAGCAGTACTTC. It is translated as CASSYGGSTYEQYF.

V gene TRBV2 combines with J gene TRBJ1-1; no clear D gene. Germline V gene lookup returns CDR1 SNHLY and CDR2 FYNNEI. Trimming left V 6 bases short and J 5 bases short, with 13 bases between. The CDR3 totals 13 residues. CDR3 nucleotide sequence: TGTGCCAGCAGACGGCCCGCGGGGACTGAAGCTTTCTTT. Protein sequence: CASRRPAGTEAFF.

This chain uses TRBV5-1 with TRBJ1-1; 8 bases agree with TRBD1. This CDR3 region has 14 residues. The germline V gene encodes CDR1 SGHRS and CDR2 YFSETQ. V shed 4 bases and J 2 bases; nucleotides not matched to a gene: 4. CDR3 in DNA: TGCGCCAGCAGCCTGACAGGGGTTAACACTGAAGCTTTCTTT. As protein: CASSLTGVNTEAFF.

The chain has TRBV19 and TRBJ2-7; 9 nucleotides line up with TRBD1. Losses at the gene ends were 4 bases for V and 1 base for J; bases not matched to a gene: 5. This CDR3 spans 15 amino acids. CDR1 and CDR2 from the germline V gene are LNHDA and SQIVND (reference sequence). The CDR3 region has the DNA TGTGCCAGTAGTAAGGGGGGACAGGGTTCCTACGAGCAGTACTTC. Protein sequence: CASSKGGQGSYEQYF.

This chain joins TRBV27 and TRBJ1-1; D might be TRBD1 (5 bases). From germline, CDR1 is MNHEY and CDR2 SMNVEV (reference sequence). The CDR3 contains 12 residues. With 5 bases removed from V and 6 bases from J, the gap between germline ends came to 10 bases. CDR3 residues: CASSPRGAEAFF. In DNA, the CDR3 is TGTGCCAGCAGTCCACGGGGGGCTGAAGCTTTCTTT.

This clone has more than one count but fewer than ten. The chain is built from TRBV18 and TRBJ1-5; 7 nucleotides match TRBD1. Per germline, CDR1 KGHSH and CDR2 LQKENI. This CDR3 has 14 amino acids. Germline trimming cut 4 bases from V and 3 bases from J; bases unmatched to any gene: 3. In nucleotides, the CDR3 is TGTGCCAGCTCACGAGGACAGGCCAATCAGCCCCAGCATTTT. Translation gives CASSRGQANQPQHF.

V gene TRBV6-5 combines with J gene TRBJ2-7; 15 positions match TRBD2. The CDR3 runs to 15 residues. V gave up 9 bases and J gave up 7 bases; unmatched junction bases: 10. Germline assignment: CDR1 MNHEY and CDR2 SVGAGI. The CDR3 here is CASLQGLAGGGEQYF. The CDR3 DNA follows: TGTGCCAGTCTGCAGGGACTAGCGGGAGGAGGGGAGCAGTACTTC.

The chain is built from TRBV6-2 or TRBV6-3 and TRBJ1-2, with 7 bases lining up with TRBD1. From germline, CDR1 is MNHEY and CDR2 SVGEGT. CDR3 length: 13 amino acids. V lost 6 bases, J lost 4 bases, and 5 bases stayed unmatched. For the CDR3, the DNA is TGTGCCAGCAGCCAGGACAGGATCTATGGCTACACCTTC. Translated, it gives CASSQDRIYGYTF.

The V gene is TRBV11-1, the J gene TRBJ2-7; D is undetermined. Between the trimmed V and J ends, which lost 1 base and 0 bases, there was a span of 4 bases. The CDR3 is 13 amino acids. The germline V gene has CDR1 SGHAT and CDR2 FQDESV (reference sequence). The CDR3 nucleotides are TGTGCCAGCAGCTTAGACAGCTCCTACGAGCAGTACTTC. Its protein is CASSLDSSYEQYF.

The chain is built from TRBV10-2 and TRBJ2-6; tentative D call: TRBD2 (7 bases). V gave up 4 bases and J gave up 1 base, with 14 bases separating them. The CDR3 has 17 amino acids. The V gene's germline CDR1 is WSHSY and CDR2 SAAADI. The CDR3 DNA reads TGCGCCAGCAGTGCCGGGGGGCTATTTTCTGGGGCCAACGTCCTGACTTTC. Protein product: CASSAGGLFSGANVLTF.

The chain uses TRBV5-1 and TRBJ2-3; D call uncertain. The CDR3 consists of 14 residues. V dropped 1 base and J dropped 2 bases, with 8 bases sitting between them. Germline assignment: CDR1 SGHRS and CDR2 YFSETQ. The chain's CDR3 is CASSLLTVTDTQYF. The CDR3 DNA is TGCGCCAGCAGCTTGCTTACTGTCACAGATACGCAGTATTTT.

This clone was counted a single time. This rearrangement joins TRBV11-2 to TRBJ1-6; 10 bases are a match to TRBD1. The V gene end was trimmed by 5 bases and the J gene end by 9 bases; junction bases not matched to a gene: 1. Germline V gene data show CDR1 as SGHAT and CDR2 as FQNNGV. There are 13 residues in the CDR3. CDR3 region: CASSGTGASPLHF. Here the CDR3 DNA reads TGTGCCAGCAGCGGGACAGGGGCTTCACCCCTCCACTTT.

The V gene is TRBV24-1, the J gene TRBJ2-5; 7 bases match TRBD1. There are 15 residues in the CDR3. Germline CDR1 KGHDR, CDR2 SFDVKD. The J segment lost 5 bases and the V segment lost 4 bases, leaving 9 bases of the junction unmatched. CDR3 sequence reads: CATSESGTASETQYF. As DNA, the CDR3 is TGTGCCACCAGTGAGTCCGGGACAGCCAGTGAGACCCAGTACTTC.

CDR3 nucleotide sequence: TGTGCCAGCAGTGTCAACAACGAGCAGTACTTC. Its translation: CASSVNNEQYF. The genes are TRBV25-1 and TRBJ2-7; D is unclear. V lost 4 bases to trimming and J lost 5 bases, with 6 bases between them. Germline V CDR1 and CDR2: MGHDK, SYGVNS. The CDR3 has 11 amino acids.

The chain recombines TRBV7-3 with TRBJ2-5; 10 bases are a match to TRBD2. V shed 5 bases, J shed 5 bases, and the junction held 8 bases outside the gene matches. Germline CDR1 SGHTA, CDR2 FQGTGA. CDR3 length equals 15 residues. The CDR3 bases are TGTGCCAGCAGCCCTAACCTAGCGGGGGATGAGACCCAGTACTTC. This sequence encodes CASSPNLAGDETQYF.

The chain carries TRBV6-1 and TRBJ1-1; D unresolved. CDR3 length equals 12 residues. Germline values: CDR1 MNHNS, CDR2 SASEGT. V lost 1 base and J lost 5, with 5 bases in between. The CDR3 DNA is TGTGCCAGCAGTGAAGGAGGGACTGAAGCTTTCTTT. Its translation: CASSEGGTEAFF.

V and J are TRBV10-3 and TRBJ2-7, with TRBD1 matching over 7 bases. V lost 11 bases to trimming and J lost 0 bases; unmatched junction nucleotides: 13. Germline V CDR1 and CDR2: ENHRY, SYGVKD. The CDR3 sequence is 15 residues long. The CDR3 spells CAAKSGTEASYEQYF. The CDR3 DNA follows: TGTGCCGCCAAGTCCGGGACAGAAGCCTCCTACGAGCAGTACTTC.

This chain links TRBV10-3 with TRBJ2-7, with 9 positions matching TRBD1. The CDR3 length is 13 residues. J was trimmed by 6 bases and V by 4 bases; bases with no gene match: 4. Germline V gene data show CDR1 as ENHRY and CDR2 as SYGVKD. The CDR3 sequence is CAISGDRGIEQYF. In DNA, the CDR3 is TGTGCCATCAGTGGTGACAGGGGGATCGAGCAGTACTTC.

The CDR3 spells CASSPRRGTGELFF. The CDR3 DNA is TGTGCCAGCTCACCAAGGCGGGGGACCGGGGAGCTGTTTTTT. The gene calls are TRBV18 and TRBJ2-2, with 7 bases that match TRBD2. The CDR3 is 14 amino acids. V was pared by 2 bases and J by 5 bases, with 2 bases of the junction left unmatched. Germline assignment: CDR1 KGHSH and CDR2 LQKENI.